This T cell receptor beta chain was found in a study of blood T cell repertoires in COVID-19. From germline, CDR1 is MNHNY and CDR2 SVGAGI (reference sequence). After removal of 7 bases from V and 5 bases from J, the junction contained 10 bases not matched to a gene. This CDR3 has 15 residues. Assignments of participants to cohorts depended upon their own reported clinical history. Cohort 3 donors counted as recovered after two negative PCRs, clearance, or resolved symptoms. Using immunoSEQ multiplex PCR, the repertoire was profiled, and TCRdb retains in-frame clones only, with some absent. Here the sample spans roughly 260,000 clones, around 86% being singletons.

The sequence was obtained from a woman aged 18-29 years who had recovered from COVID-19. The sequencing input was PBMCs or T cells enriched from blood (not recorded which). The chain couples TRBV6-6 to TRBJ1-5; 8 bases fit TRBD1. The CDR3 coding sequence is TGTGCCAGCAAAACTGGACAGGGCATCTATCAGCCCCAGCATTTT. It yields the protein CASKTGQGIYQPQHF.